Presented here are 28 T cell receptor beta chains from one specimen sequenced in a study of T cell repertoires in cytomegalovirus infection. No antigen has been identified for these receptors. TCRdb itself ran the reads through MiXCR, one entry per CDR3 protein. The sample contains approximately 770,000 distinct CDR3 sequences, 25% to 30% of which appear only once. The sequenced sample was cultured CD8+ T cells from PBMCs, obtained from culture after CMV antigen stimulation. The source of these receptors is a human donor in good health (CMV status not recorded). Some clones in this sample may be carry-over from other donors' samples.

This clonotype has at least ten counts. The rearrangement uses TRBV25-1 and TRBJ2-3; D gene uncertain. CDR3 length: 10 amino acids. Per germline, CDR1 MGHDK and CDR2 SYGVNS. V was cut by 6 bases and J by 4 bases, with 2 bases left in between. The CDR3 region has the DNA TGTGCCAGCAGGGCAGATACGCAGTATTTT. The encoded protein is CASRADTQYF. The whole variable domain, remainder taken from reference TRBV25-1 and TRBJ2-3, is EADIYQTPRYLVIGTGKKITLECSQTMGHDKMYWYQQDPGMELHLIHYSYGVNSTEKGDLSSESTVSRIRTEHFPLTLESARPSHTSQYLCASRADTQYFGPGTRLTVL.

V is TRBV19 and J is TRBJ2-3, with 7 bases lining up with TRBD1. CDR3 length: 15 amino acids. The junction had 4 bases not matched to a gene; V was cut back by 4 bases and J by 0 bases. In germline, CDR1 is LNHDA, CDR2 SQIVND (reference sequence). The CDR3 is CASSTTGYSTDTQYF. CDR3 DNA: TGTGCCAGTAGTACGACAGGGTATAGCACAGATACGCAGTATTTT.

Only a few counts were recorded for this clonotype. The J gene is TRBJ2-1, the V gene TRBV19; TRBD2 is a possible D gene (6 bases). Trimming left V 2 bases short and J 3 bases short, with 8 bases between. This CDR3 is 14 amino acids long. Per the germline V gene, CDR1 is LNHDA and CDR2 is SQIVND (reference sequence). This CDR3 is CASSITSNYNEQFF. DNA for the CDR3: TGTGCCAGTAGTATAACTAGCAACTACAATGAGCAGTTCTTC.

V gene TRBV4-1 combines with J gene TRBJ2-7; TRBD1 is a possible D gene (6 bases). The CDR3 is made up of 16 amino acids. V dropped 4 bases and J dropped 0 bases, with 16 bases sitting between them. From germline, CDR1 is MGHRA and CDR2 YSYEKL. This CDR3 is CASSPVPLDSSYEQYF. In DNA, the CDR3 is TGCGCCAGCAGCCCGGTACCTTTGGACAGCTCCTACGAGCAGTACTTC.

Comment on this clonotype: One end of the junction does not line up with germline, which may come from a read error. V usage is TRBV9 and J usage is TRBJ2-1; a weak D match, TRBD2 (6 bases). The CDR3 length is 17 residues. Germline V CDR1 and CDR2: SGDLS, YYNGEE. The CDR3 DNA follows: TGTGCCAGCAGCGCCAACCTCAGGGAGGCGGCCTACAATGAGCCGTTCTTC. It encodes CASSANLREAAYNEPFF.

This rearrangement joins TRBV12-3 or TRBV12-4 to TRBJ1-2; tentative D call: TRBD1 (5 bases). The germline V and J ends were trimmed by 4 bases and 3 bases, with 12 bases remaining between them. The CDR3 totals 14 residues. This chain's CDR3 is CASSSPGKDYGYTF. Here the CDR3 DNA reads TGTGCCAGCAGTTCCCCAGGGAAAGACTATGGCTACACCTTC.

The chain couples TRBV19 to TRBJ2-5; TRBD1 matches at 9 bases. With 4 bases clipped from V and 1 base from J, the junction kept 4 bases outside the gene matches. In germline, CDR1 is LNHDA, CDR2 SQIVND (reference sequence). This CDR3 region has 15 residues. In DNA, the CDR3 is TGTGCCAGTAGTACCGGACAGGGGACCCAAGAGACCCAGTACTTC. It translates to CASSTGQGTQETQYF.

The rearrangement joins TRBV10-3 to TRBJ1-5, with D uncertain. Germline CDR1 ENHRY, CDR2 SYGVKD. This CDR3 spans 16 amino acids. V lost 0 bases, J lost 0 bases, and 9 bases lay in between. Here the CDR3 reads CAISESRGPSNQPQHF. The CDR3 bases are TGTGCCATCAGTGAGTCAAGAGGCCCTAGCAATCAGCCCCAGCATTTT.

The rearrangement joins TRBV6-6 to TRBJ1-1, with D perhaps TRBD1 (5 bases). Germline values: CDR1 MNHNY, CDR2 SVGAGI (reference sequence). CDR3 length equals 13 residues. Trimming took 5 bases from V and 5 from J, leaving 12 bases between them. Here the CDR3 reads CASSQWGVTEAFF. The CDR3 bases are TGTGCCAGCAGTCAATGGGGGGTGACTGAAGCTTTCTTT.

This chain uses TRBV6-2 or TRBV6-3 with TRBJ1-1, with no clear D. Germline CDR1 and CDR2: MNHEY and SVGEGT. The ends were cut back, 1 base at V and 4 bases at J, with 10 bases in the middle. This CDR3 region has 14 residues. In DNA form, the CDR3 reads TGTGCCAGCAGTTACTTCCCTGGAGGCACTGAAGCTTTCTTT. It specifies CASSYFPGGTEAFF.

This clonotype has a handful of counts. The rearrangement links TRBV28 to TRBJ1-1; tentatively, D is TRBD1 (5 bases). Germline CDR1 and CDR2: MDHEN and SYDVKM. V was clipped by 6 bases and J by 0 bases, with 8 bases between them. CDR3 length: 13 residues. Written as DNA, the CDR3 is TGTGCCAGCAGGGGACTCGTGAACACTGAAGCTTTCTTT. It specifies CASRGLVNTEAFF.

The rearrangement joins TRBV19 to TRBJ2-3; tentatively, D is TRBD1 (6 bases). The V gene lost 5 bases and the J gene lost 6 bases, with 18 bases spanning the gap. CDR3 length: 15 residues. Germline CDR1 reads LNHDA; CDR2 reads SQIVND (reference sequence). For the CDR3, the DNA is TGTGCCAGTAGTCCCGTCCAGGGGTCGGTCGATACGCAGTATTTT. This gives the protein CASSPVQGSVDTQYF.

This clonotype was found a few times. CDR3 amino acids: CASSRPGKLDNEQFF. The CDR3 DNA reads as TGTGCCAGCAGTCGCCCAGGGAAGCTCGACAATGAGCAGTTCTTC. The V gene is TRBV27, the J gene TRBJ2-1, with D maybe TRBD1 (5 bases). The CDR3 has 15 residues. The V gene lost 5 bases and the J gene lost 5 bases, with 16 bases spanning the gap. The V gene's germline CDR1 is MNHEY and CDR2 SMNVEV (reference sequence).

This clonotype was observed a handful of times. The chain couples TRBV7-6 to TRBJ2-1; the D is unclear. This CDR3 region has 16 residues. The germline gives CDR1 SGHVS, CDR2 FNYEAQ. Between the trimmed V and J ends, which lost 5 bases and 4 bases, there was a span of 18 bases. CDR3 DNA sequence: TGTGCCAGCAGCGAGGTCCGGGCCCGACCGTACAATGAGCAGTTCTTC. The encoded protein is CASSEVRARPYNEQFF.

This clonotype turned up a few times. V is TRBV6-5 and J is TRBJ1-1; D call uncertain. Deletions cut 4 bases from V and 1 base from J, with 10 bases between. This CDR3 has 14 residues. The germline CDR1 and CDR2 sequences are MNHEY and SVGAGI. The CDR3 DNA reads TGTGCCAGCAGTTCGAGGGCGGGGAACACTGAAGCTTTCTTT. The encoded protein is CASSSRAGNTEAFF.

The V and J genes are TRBV29-1 and TRBJ1-1, with D tentatively TRBD1 (5 bases). The length of the CDR3 is 19 residues. Per the germline V gene, CDR1 is SQVTM and CDR2 is ANQGSEA. Trimming removed 2 bases from V and 1 base from J, with 26 bases in between. The DNA of the CDR3 is TGCAGCGTTGAAAGTGGGGGACCTTCGACAAGAGGGCCGAACACTGAAGCTTTCTTT. Its translation is CSVESGGPSTRGPNTEAFF.

The V call is TRBV9, the J call TRBJ1-2; maybe TRBD1 (6 bases). Germline V gene data show CDR1 as SGDLS and CDR2 as YYNGEE. The CDR3 contains 14 residues. V shed 2 bases and J shed 2 bases, with 10 bases lying between them. CDR3 residues: CASSVSGENYGYTF. The CDR3 region has the DNA TGTGCCAGCAGCGTTTCAGGGGAGAACTATGGCTACACCTTC.

The table lists this clonotype with a few counts. The chain is built from TRBV7-6 and TRBJ1-1; 7 positions match TRBD1. The CDR3 sequence is 16 residues long. The J segment lost 4 bases and the V segment lost 0 bases, leaving 8 bases of the junction unmatched. Germline CDR1 and CDR2: SGHVS and FNYEAQ. The CDR3 protein is CASSLAQGGRSTEAFF. CDR3 sequence (DNA): TGTGCCAGCAGCTTAGCGCAGGGGGGGCGTTCCACTGAAGCTTTCTTT.

This clonotype was found many times. The chain joins TRBV7-2 to TRBJ1-1; no clear D. The CDR3 runs to 16 residues. Germline V lookup: CDR1 SGHTA, CDR2 FQGNSA. The ends were cut back, 7 bases at V and 3 bases at J, with 21 bases in the middle. The CDR3 coding sequence is TGTGCCAGCACCCAATCATCCGGCCCCTGGGACACTGAAGCTTTCTTT. Protein sequence: CASTQSSGPWDTEAFF.

This clonotype has only a few counts. The chain carries TRBV7-8 and TRBJ2-5, with 12 positions matching TRBD2. This CDR3 is built from 19 residues. The ends lost 5 bases at V and 3 bases at J; junction bases unmatched: 16. The germline gives CDR1 SGHVS, CDR2 FQNEAQ. Here the CDR3 reads CASSLRLAGEWGQKETQYF. For the CDR3, the DNA is TGTGCCAGCAGCCTCCGACTAGCGGGGGAGTGGGGGCAAAAAGAGACCCAGTACTTC.

This clonotype was seen repeatedly, ten times or more. The rearrangement uses TRBV7-8 and TRBJ1-3; maybe TRBD1 (6 bases). Germline lookup yields CDR1 SGHVS and CDR2 FQNEAQ. V was shortened by 5 bases and J by 5 bases, with 13 bases between the two germline ends. This CDR3 has 14 residues. The CDR3 DNA reads TGTGCCAGCAGCCTAAGGGGGGGCCGAAACACCATATATTTT. Its protein product is CASSLRGGRNTIYF.

This clonotype was picked up many times. The gene calls are TRBV7-2 and TRBJ2-3; no reliable D call. V lost 6 bases, J lost 2 bases, and 9 bases lay in between. Germline CDR1 SGHTA, CDR2 FQGNSA. The CDR3 runs 13 residues. The chain's CDR3 is CASSWRPTDTQYF. CDR3 coding DNA: TGTGCCAGCAGTTGGAGACCCACAGATACGCAGTATTTT.

V gene TRBV2 combines with J gene TRBJ1-2; 8 bases map to TRBD1. Germline values: CDR1 SNHLY, CDR2 FYNNEI. The CDR3 is 15 residues long. The trim removed 10 bases at V and 0 bases at J, leaving 10 bases unmatched. The CDR3 loop is CATRYRGWPNYGYTF. In DNA form, the CDR3 reads TGTGCCACCCGATACAGGGGGTGGCCTAACTATGGCTACACCTTC.

This clonotype came up a few times. CDR3 sequence (DNA): TGCAGCGTCAGGGGAGTCCCTAGCGGGGGATGGACGTACAATGAGCAGTTCTTC. It yields the protein CSVRGVPSGGWTYNEQFF. The V and J genes are TRBV29-1 and TRBJ2-1, with 10 bases lining up with TRBD2. This CDR3 has 18 residues. V shed 6 bases, J shed 4 bases, and the junction held 18 bases outside the gene matches. Germline V gene lookup returns CDR1 SQVTM and CDR2 ANQGSEA.

The gene calls are TRBV6-6 and TRBJ2-1; 12 nucleotides align to TRBD2. Germline assignment: CDR1 MNHNY and CDR2 SVGAGI (reference sequence). Trimming took 5 bases from V and 10 from J; bases not matched to a gene: 12. There are 16 residues in the CDR3. The CDR3 is CASSTSLAGGPREQFF. DNA for the CDR3: TGTGCCAGCAGTACCTCACTAGCGGGGGGCCCTAGAGAGCAGTTCTTC.

This clonotype was seen repeatedly, ten times or more. The chain joins TRBV7-2 to TRBJ2-5, with 13 bases fitting TRBD2. Germline V gene sequence: CDR1 SGHTA, CDR2 FQGNSA. J lost 5 bases, V lost 5 bases, and 8 bases had no gene match. The CDR3 is made up of 16 amino acids. This chain's CDR3 is CASSPTSGGARETQYF. The CDR3 bases are TGTGCCAGCAGCCCTACTAGCGGGGGGGCCCGGGAGACCCAGTACTTC.

This chain joins TRBV19 and TRBJ1-5, with TRBD1 identical over 8 bases. Germline V gives CDR1 LNHDA, CDR2 SQIVND (reference sequence). The CDR3 spans 15 residues. With 9 bases clipped from V and 5 bases from J, the junction kept 12 bases outside the gene matches. The CDR3: CASLQGASADQPQHF. The CDR3 DNA reads TGTGCCAGCCTTCAGGGGGCCTCCGCAGATCAGCCCCAGCATTTT.

The rearrangement joins TRBV20-1 to TRBJ1-1, with D possibly being TRBD1 (5 bases). This CDR3 is built from 16 residues. Per the germline V gene, CDR1 is DFQATT and CDR2 is SNEGSKA (reference sequence). V was pared by 1 base and J by 0 bases, with 15 bases between. CDR3 in DNA: TGCAGTGCTAGAGCCTTGGCGGCGACAGTGAACACTGAAGCTTTCTTT. This codes for CSARALAATVNTEAFF.